The source of this T cell receptor (beta chain) is a study of T cell responses to AZD1222 COVID-19 vaccine. Overall study context: Researchers grouped second doses given at about 4 or about 12 weeks into one pool.

Sequencing used immunoSEQ multiplex PCR; TCRdb keeps in-frame clones, though not all of them. The sample lists about 100,000 clones; 90% were seen once. V lost 3 bases and J lost 6, with 19 bases in between. This CDR3 spans 16 amino acids. CDR1 and CDR2 from the germline V gene are SGDLS and YYNGEE. Specimen: peripheral blood, collected on day 0 of AZD1222 vaccination. The chain employs TRBV9 and TRBJ2-1, with D perhaps assigned TRBD1 or TRBD2 (6 bases each). The sequence derives from an adult in good health. In nucleotides, the CDR3 is TGTGCCAGCAGCGGTCTCTCCGGGGGCATCGTCAATGAGCAGTTCTTC. Encoded protein: CASSGLSGGIVNEQFF. Looking up the rest from reference TRBV9 and TRBJ2-1 gives the full variable domain: DSGVTQTPKHLITATGQRVTLRCSPRSGDLSVYWYQQSLDQGLQFLIQYYNGEERAKGNILERFSAQQFPDLHSELNLSSLELGDSALYFCASSGLSGGIVNEQFFGPGTRLTVL.